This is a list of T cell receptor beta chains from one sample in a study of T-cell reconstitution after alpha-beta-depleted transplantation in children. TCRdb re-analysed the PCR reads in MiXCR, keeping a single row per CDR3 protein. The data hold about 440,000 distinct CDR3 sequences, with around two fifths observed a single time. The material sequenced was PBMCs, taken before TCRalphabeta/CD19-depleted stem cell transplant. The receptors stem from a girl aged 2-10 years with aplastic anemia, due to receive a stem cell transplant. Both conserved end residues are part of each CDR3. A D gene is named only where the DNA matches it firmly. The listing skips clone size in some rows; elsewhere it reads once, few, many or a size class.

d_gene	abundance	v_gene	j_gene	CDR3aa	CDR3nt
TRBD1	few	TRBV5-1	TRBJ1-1	CASSLDSGGLNTEAFF	TGCGCCAGCAGCTTGGATTCAGGGGGCCTGAACACTGAAGCTTTCTTT
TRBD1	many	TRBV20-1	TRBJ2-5	CSATAGQGNPHQETQYF	TGCAGTGCGACAGCCGGACAGGGGAACCCCCACCAAGAGACCCAGTACTTC
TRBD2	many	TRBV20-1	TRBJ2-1	CSASDPLAAFLYNEQFF	TGCAGTGCTAGTGATCCGCTAGCGGCTTTTCTCTACAATGAGCAGTTCTTC
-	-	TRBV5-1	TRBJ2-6	CASSLPGAGAGANVLTF	TGCGCCAGCAGCTTGCCCGGGGCCGGAGCTGGGGCCAACGTCCTGACTTTC
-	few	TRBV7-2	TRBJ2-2	CASSLGPNPGTGELFF	TGTGCCAGCAGCTTAGGCCCCAACCCGGGCACCGGGGAGCTGTTTTTT
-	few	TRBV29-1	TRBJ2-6	CSVDLGGSGANVLTF	TGCAGCGTTGATCTAGGGGGCTCTGGGGCCAACGTCCTGACTTTC
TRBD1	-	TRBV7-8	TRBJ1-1	CASSLGGGGTEVFF	TGTGCCAGCAGCTTAGGAGGAGGGGGCACTGAAGTTTTCTTT
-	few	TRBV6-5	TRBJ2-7	CASSYSIGVLDEQYF	TGTGCCAGCAGTTACTCGATAGGGGTACTCGACGAGCAGTACTTC
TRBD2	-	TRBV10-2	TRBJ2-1	CASSDQGTSGPGAQFF	TGCGCCAGCAGTGACCAGGGGACTAGCGGCCCCGGGGCGCAGTTCTTC
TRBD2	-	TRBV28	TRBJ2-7	CASSPGLAGADEQYF	TGTGCCAGCAGCCCAGGACTAGCGGGAGCTGACGAGCAGTACTTC
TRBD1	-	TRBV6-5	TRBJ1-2	CASSYRTGNYGYTF	TGTGCCAGCAGTTACCGGACAGGGAACTATGGCTACACCTTC
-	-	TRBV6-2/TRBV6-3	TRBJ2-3	CASSGKQTSTDTQYF	TGTGCCAGCAGTGGAAAACAGACTAGCACAGATACGCAGTATTTT
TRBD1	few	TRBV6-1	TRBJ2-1	CASSQRGTGPYNEQFF	TGTGCCAGCAGTCAAAGGGGGACAGGGCCCTACAATGAGCAGTTCTTC
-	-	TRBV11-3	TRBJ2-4	CASSLSQSGAKNIQYF	TGTGCCAGCAGCTTAAGCCAAAGTGGAGCCAAAAACATTCAGTACTTC
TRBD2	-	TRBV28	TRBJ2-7	CASSSSLGRAGRYEQYF	TGTGCCAGCAGTTCCTCCCTCGGGAGGGCCGGTAGGTACGAGCAGTACTTC
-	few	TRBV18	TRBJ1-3	CASSPDISGNTIYF	TGTGCCAGCTCACCGGACATCTCTGGAAACACCATATATTTT
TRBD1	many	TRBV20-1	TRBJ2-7	CSARASEGAIYEQYF	TGCAGTGCTAGAGCAAGCGAGGGGGCGATCTACGAGCAGTACTTC
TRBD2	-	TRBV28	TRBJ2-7	CASNTPKLAGIYEQYF	TGTGCCAGCAACACACCAAAACTAGCGGGGATCTACGAGCAGTACTTC
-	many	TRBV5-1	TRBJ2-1	CASSLEETEQFF	TGCGCCAGCAGCTTGGAGGAGACGGAGCAGTTCTTC
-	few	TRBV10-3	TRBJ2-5	CAISKTSMETQYF	TGTGCCATCAGTAAGACTAGTATGGAGACCCAGTACTTC
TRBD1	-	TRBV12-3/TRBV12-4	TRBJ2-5	CASSRGQQETQYF	TGTGCCAGCAGCCGGGGACAGCAAGAGACCCAGTACTTC
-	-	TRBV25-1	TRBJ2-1	CASSEWDLHEQLF	TGTGCCAGCAGTGAATGGGACTTACATGAGCAGCTCTTC
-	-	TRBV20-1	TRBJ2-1	CSARVPDSYNEQFF	TGCAGTGCTAGAGTCCCGGACTCTTACAATGAGCAGTTCTTC
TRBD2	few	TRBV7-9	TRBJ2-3	CASSPGTSSNTQYF	TGTGCCAGCAGCCCCGGGACTAGCTCAAATACGCAGTATTTT
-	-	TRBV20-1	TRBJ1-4	CSASWGPTNEKLFF	TGCAGTGCTAGCTGGGGGCCCACTAATGAAAAACTGTTTTTT
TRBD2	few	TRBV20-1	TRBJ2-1	CSADGTSGYNEQFF	TGCAGTGCGGACGGGACTAGTGGCTACAATGAGCAGTTCTTC
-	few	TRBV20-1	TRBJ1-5	CSAREWRGGNQPQHF	TGCAGTGCTCGTGAGTGGCGTGGGGGGAATCAGCCCCAGCATTTT
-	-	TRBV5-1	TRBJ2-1	CASGTDFYNEQFF	TGCGCCAGCGGGACTGATTTTTACAATGAGCAGTTCTTC
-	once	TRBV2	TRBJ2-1	CASGLQRPNEQFF	TGTGCCAGCGGGCTGCAGCGGCCCAATGAGCAGTTCTTC
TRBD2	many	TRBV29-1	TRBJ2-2	CSVGEGWTGELFF	TGCAGCGTTGGGGAGGGATGGACCGGGGAGCTGTTTTTT
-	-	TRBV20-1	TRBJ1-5	CSANVADNQPQHF	TGCAGTGCTAACGTGGCAGATAATCAGCCCCAGCATTTT
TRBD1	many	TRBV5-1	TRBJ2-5	CASSHTTGDGETQYF	TGCGCCAGCAGCCATACGACAGGGGATGGCGAGACCCAGTACTTC
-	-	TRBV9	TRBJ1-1	CASSGTTGTVNTEAFF	TGTGCCAGCAGCGGAACCACCGGGACGGTGAACACTGAAGCTTTCTTT
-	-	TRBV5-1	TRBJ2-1	CASSLTGGAGSYNEQFF	TGCGCCAGCAGCTTGACTGGCGGAGCGGGCTCCTACAATGAGCAGTTCTTC
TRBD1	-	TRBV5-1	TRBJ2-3	CASSGTGTGGTDTQYF	TGCGCCAGCAGCGGTACCGGGACAGGGGGCACAGATACGCAGTATTTT
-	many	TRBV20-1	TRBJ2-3	CSARGNTDTQYF	TGCAGTGCTAGAGGAAACACAGATACGCAGTATTTT
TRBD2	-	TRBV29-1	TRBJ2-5	CSVRAGEGETQYF	TGCAGCGTTAGGGCGGGAGAGGGAGAGACCCAGTACTTC
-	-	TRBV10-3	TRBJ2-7	CAISTASYEQYF	TGTGCCATCTCGACAGCTTCCTACGAGCAGTACTTC
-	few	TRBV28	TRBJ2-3	CASSTPGQPSTDTQYF	TGTGCCAGCAGTACCCCGGGACAACCTAGCACAGATACGCAGTATTTT
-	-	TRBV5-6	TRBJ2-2	CASSNTPGRRTGELFF	TGTGCCAGCAGCAATACCCCGGGGCGCAGGACCGGGGAGCTGTTTTTT
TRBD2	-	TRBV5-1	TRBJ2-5	CASSRSGGEQETQYF	TGCGCCAGCAGCCGCTCCGGGGGGGAACAAGAGACCCAGTACTTC
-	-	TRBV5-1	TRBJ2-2	CASSSEATNTGELFF	TGCGCCAGCAGCTCGGAGGCGACGAACACCGGGGAGCTGTTTTTT
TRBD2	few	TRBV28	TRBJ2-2	CASKLAGADTGELFF	TGTGCCAGCAAACTAGCGGGAGCGGACACCGGGGAGCTGTTTTTT
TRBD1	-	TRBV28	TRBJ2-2	CASSVPGTGNTGELFF	TGTGCCAGCAGTGTCCCCGGGACAGGGAACACCGGGGAGCTGTTTTTT
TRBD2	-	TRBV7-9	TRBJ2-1	CASSFEGGPVNNEQFF	TGTGCCAGCAGCTTCGAGGGAGGGCCGGTTAACAATGAGCAGTTCTTC
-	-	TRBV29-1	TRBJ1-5	CSVLVGDSNQPQHF	TGCAGCGTCCTGGTTGGCGATAGCAATCAGCCCCAGCATTTT
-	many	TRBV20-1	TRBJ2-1	CSARPSYNEQFF	TGCAGTGCTAGGCCCTCCTACAATGAGCAGTTCTTC
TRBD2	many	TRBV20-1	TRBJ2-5	CSVAGAEGTQYF	TGCAGTGTAGCGGGAGCGGAAGGGACCCAGTACTTC
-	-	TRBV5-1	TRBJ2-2	CASSLTGNGELFF	TGCGCCAGCAGCTTGACGGGGAACGGGGAGCTGTTTTTT
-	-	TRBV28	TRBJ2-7	CASSLSVEGANEQYF	TGTGCCAGCAGTTTATCCGTGGAGGGGGCGAACGAGCAGTACTTC
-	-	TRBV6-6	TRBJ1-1	CASSNSNTEAFF	TGTGCCAGCAGTAACAGCAACACTGAAGCTTTCTTT